This record covers a single T cell receptor (beta chain). This sample is drawn from a study of OX40 agonist ivuxolimab in advanced cancers. At the level of the study: Among those enrolled, mean age was about 63 years (range about 23 to 90) and 70% to 85% were male.

Profiled with immunoSEQ multiplex PCR; TCRdb holds only in-frame clones, not every one. The sample shows fewer than 55,000 clones, approximately 87% of them seen only once. The V end lost 1 base, the J end lost 8 bases, and 6 bases lay between the germline ends. Germline CDR1 MGHRA, CDR2 YSYEKL. The CDR3 contains 13 residues. Blood draws occurred at baseline, cycle 4 day 1, and cycle 7 day 1. The receptor was derived from an adult with an advanced solid tumor such as melanoma, head and neck, liver or kidney cancer. The sample consisted of CD4+ or CD8+ T cells sorted from blood, taken in a trial of the OX40 agonist ivuxolimab. The chain recombines TRBV4-1 with TRBJ2-6, with unresolved D. In DNA, the CDR3 is TGCGCCAGCAGCCAAGTGGGGTCCAACGTCCTGACTTTC. It is translated as CASSQVGSNVLTF.